This entry concerns a single T cell receptor beta chain. Its antigen remains unknown. FACS was used to enrich TEMRA cells, whereas the CD8+ and CD4+ T cells were obtained by negative isolation. An amount of RNA that ranged from about 0.45 to 1 ug was reverse transcribed with random hexamers. TCR beta CDR3 was amplified by immunoSEQ multiplex PCR. This amplification extended across 54 Vbeta and 13 Jbeta segments. TCRdb called the immunoSEQ multiplex PCR reads again in MiXCR, with one record for every CDR3 protein. The table lists around 120,000 distinct CDR3 sequences, about 94% of them singletons, with 0.1% to 0.15% in the top ten. The germline V gene has CDR1 MNHEY and CDR2 SVGAGI. Trimming took off 6 bases at V and 8 bases at J, with 13 bases between the two ends. There are 12 residues in the CDR3. The sample originates from a study of CD8 T cells in Susac syndrome. Findings of the study overall: Regarding the TCR sequencing and HLA analysis, the study admitted that a relatively small number of individuals were involved.

This receptor was identified in a human donor with multiple sclerosis. The sequencing input was CD4+ T cells from PBMCs. The chain has TRBV6-5 and TRBJ1-1, with D possibly TRBD1 on 5 matching bases. The CDR3, as DNA: TGTGCCAGCAGCTCGGGGGACCCGGAAGCTTTCTTT. It is translated as CASSSGDPEAFF.